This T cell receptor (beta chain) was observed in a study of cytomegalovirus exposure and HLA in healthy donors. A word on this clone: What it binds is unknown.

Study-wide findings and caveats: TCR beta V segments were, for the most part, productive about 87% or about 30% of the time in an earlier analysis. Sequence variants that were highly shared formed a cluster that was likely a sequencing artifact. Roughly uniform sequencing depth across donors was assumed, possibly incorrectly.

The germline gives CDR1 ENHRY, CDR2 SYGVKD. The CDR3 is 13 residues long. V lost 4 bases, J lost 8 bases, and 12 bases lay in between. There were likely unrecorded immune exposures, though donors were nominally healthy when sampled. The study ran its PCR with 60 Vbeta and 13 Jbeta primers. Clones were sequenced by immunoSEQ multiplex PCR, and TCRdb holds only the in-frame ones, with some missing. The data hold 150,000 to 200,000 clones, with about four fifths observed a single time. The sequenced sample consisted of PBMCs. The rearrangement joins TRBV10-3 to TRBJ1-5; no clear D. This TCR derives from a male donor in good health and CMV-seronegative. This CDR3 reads CAISVGGQEPQHF. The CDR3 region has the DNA TGTGCCATCAGTGTCGGTGGGCAGGAGCCCCAGCATTTT.